These 20 T cell receptor beta chains share one sample of origin, sequenced in a study of cytomegalovirus exposure and HLA in healthy donors (dated 2017 in TCRdb). Library construction relied on the immunoSEQ multiplex PCR assay. For the multiplex PCR, a mixture combining 60 forward primers for TCR Vbeta segments and 13 reverse primers for TCR Jbeta segments was used. Not all clones reach the TCRdb copy of this immuneACCESS table, which keeps in-frame sequences only. Checked studies attribute under half of the gap to unresolved V genes and leave the rest unexplained. This sample lists 130,000 to 150,000 clones; roughly 70% were detected once. Approximately 4% of the sample is held by the ten biggest clonotypes. Sequencing was performed on PBMCs. The origin of the receptors is a man younger than 30 in good health and CMV-seropositive.

This chain joins TRBV7-8 and TRBJ1-2; perhaps TRBD1 as D (6 bases). Trimming took 1 base from V and 2 from J, leaving 11 bases between them. CDR1 and CDR2 (germline): SGHVS, FQNEAQ. The CDR3 totals 15 residues. The CDR3 DNA is TGTGCCAGCAGCTTAGACGGCAGGGGAAACTATGGCTACACCTTC. Protein: CASSLDGRGNYGYTF. The full variable domain, completed using reference TRBV7-8 and TRBJ1-2, is GAGVSQSPRYKVAKRGQDVALRCDPISGHVSLFWYQQALGQGPEFLTYFQNEAQLDKSGLPSDRFFAERPEGSVSTLKIQRTQQEDSAVYLCASSLDGRGNYGYTFGSGTRLTVV.

This chain joins TRBV6-1 and TRBJ1-1; D possibly corresponds to TRBD1 (6 bases). Germline assignment: CDR1 MNHNS and CDR2 SASEGT. The V and J ends lost 11 bases and 0 bases respectively, with 16 bases between them. This CDR3 has 14 amino acids. The CDR3 DNA reads as TGTGCCGTCCTATCCGGGACACTGAACACTGAAGCTTTCTTT. Its protein product is CAVLSGTLNTEAFF.

The V and J genes are TRBV7-9 and TRBJ1-2, with unresolved D. The germline CDR1 and CDR2 sequences are SEHNR and FQNEAQ (reference sequence). There are 13 residues in the CDR3. The V and J ends lost 0 bases and 6 bases respectively, with 8 bases between them. The CDR3 loop is CASSLAKSDGYTF. CDR3 bases: TGTGCCAGCAGCTTAGCCAAGTCAGATGGCTACACCTTC.

The sample holds a few counts of this clone. This rearrangement joins TRBV19 to TRBJ1-5; D perhaps matches TRBD1 (5 bases). Germline CDR1 reads LNHDA; CDR2 reads SQIVND (reference sequence). This CDR3 is 13 amino acids long. Trimming shortened V by 7 bases and J by 3 bases, and 10 bases separated the two germline ends. The CDR3 DNA reads as TGTGCCAGTAACCCGGGGGTCAATCAGCCCCAGCATTTT. Residues: CASNPGVNQPQHF.

The CDR3 nucleotides are TGCGCCAGCAGCCGATCTAGGACAGGGAGATTCAATCAGCCCCAGCATTTT. It specifies CASSRSRTGRFNQPQHF. V gene TRBV4-1 combines with J gene TRBJ1-5, with 8 bases identical to TRBD1. Germline lookup yields CDR1 MGHRA and CDR2 YSYEKL. The CDR3 loop spans 17 amino acids. V was clipped by 4 bases and J by 3 bases; unmatched bases: 11.

The genes are TRBV29-1 and TRBJ2-7, with TRBD1 identical over 8 bases. Germline lookup yields CDR1 SQVTM and CDR2 ANQGSEA. J gave up 1 base and V 4 bases, and 3 bases lay outside the gene matches. The CDR3 is 13 amino acids. The CDR3 region has the DNA TGCAGCGTTGGGGGGACAGGATCCTACGAGCAGTACTTC. Amino acid sequence: CSVGGTGSYEQYF.

This clone is a singleton in its sample. In DNA form, the CDR3 reads TGCGCCAGCAGCTTGGAGGGGGCTGATTCACCCCTCCACTTT. Amino acids: CASSLEGADSPLHF. The chain combines TRBV5-1 with TRBJ1-6; 7 bases fit TRBD1. There are 14 residues in the CDR3. After removal of 0 bases from V and 8 bases from J, the junction contained 2 bases not matched to a gene. Germline V gene sequence: CDR1 SGHRS, CDR2 YFSETQ.

Concerning this clone itself: Other DNA sequences in the same sample also yield this CDR3. The genes are TRBV6-5 and TRBJ1-1, with D possibly TRBD1 on 5 matching bases. Germline lookup yields CDR1 MNHEY and CDR2 SVGAGI. This CDR3 has 13 residues. V was clipped by 2 bases and J by 5 bases, with 9 bases between them. The CDR3 nucleotides read TGTGCCAGCAGTTACGGGGGGGGAACTGAAGCTTTCTTT. Amino acids: CASSYGGGTEAFF.

This clone occurred once. This chain joins TRBV5-1 and TRBJ2-5, with 13 bases lining up with TRBD2. CDR3 size: 16 residues. CDR1 is SGHRS, CDR2 YFSETQ, per germline. V trimming: 0 bases; J trimming: 5 bases; junction bases outside the gene matches: 4. The CDR3 region has the DNA TGCGCCAGCAGCTTGGCACTAGCGGGAGGGCCGGAGACCCAGTACTTC. It yields the protein CASSLALAGGPETQYF.

The chain links TRBV5-4 to TRBJ2-7, with 7 bases that match TRBD1. The CDR3 consists of 15 residues. The trim removed 1 base at V and 1 base at J, leaving 5 bases unmatched. From germline, CDR1 is SGHNT and CDR2 YYREEE (reference sequence). CDR3 in amino acids: CASSLSGTVSYEQYF. In DNA, the CDR3 is TGTGCCAGCAGCTTGTCGGGGACAGTTTCCTACGAGCAGTACTTC.

A few counts support this clone. The chain couples TRBV5-6 to TRBJ2-2, with 7 bases aligning to TRBD1. This CDR3 comprises 14 residues. Germline values: CDR1 SGHDT, CDR2 YYEEEE. Trimming removed 5 bases from V and 7 bases from J; junction bases left unmatched: 8. The CDR3 reads CASRMTGLGGELFF. CDR3 DNA sequence: TGTGCCAGCAGGATGACAGGGTTAGGCGGGGAGCTGTTTTTT.

This chain links TRBV25-1 with TRBJ1-4; D not resolved. The V gene's germline CDR1 is MGHDK and CDR2 SYGVNS. Trimming removed 0 bases from V and 3 bases from J, with 8 bases in between. The CDR3 totals 15 residues. The CDR3 protein is CASSEYLASNEKLFF. Written as DNA, the CDR3 is TGTGCCAGCAGTGAATACCTGGCTTCTAATGAAAAACTGTTTTTT. The full variable domain, with the rest looked up from reference TRBV25-1 and TRBJ1-4, is EADIYQTPRYLVIGTGKKITLECSQTMGHDKMYWYQQDPGMELHLIHYSYGVNSTEKGDLSSESTVSRIRTEHFPLTLESARPSHTSQYLCASSEYLASNEKLFFGSGTQLSVL.

The V and J genes are TRBV4-3 and TRBJ1-5, with D possibly TRBD1 on 5 matching bases. The V gene lost 1 base and the J gene lost 8 bases, with 15 bases spanning the gap. CDR3 size: 15 residues. Per the germline V gene, CDR1 is LGHNA and CDR2 is YSLEER. CDR3 loop: CASSQGLGAGEPQHF. The CDR3 DNA sequence: TGCGCCAGCAGCCAAGGCCTCGGGGCGGGGGAGCCCCAGCATTTT.

This clone has a handful of counts. The chain couples TRBV7-3 to TRBJ1-1; 7 positions match TRBD1. The germline gives CDR1 SGHTA, CDR2 FQGTGA. The CDR3 consists of 14 residues. J was trimmed by 5 bases and V by 5 bases; bases with no gene match: 8. In DNA form, the CDR3 reads TGTGCCAGCAGCCTCAACCCGACAGGGACTGAAGCTTTCTTT. The encoded protein is CASSLNPTGTEAFF.

V usage is TRBV27 and J usage is TRBJ2-7, with 11 bases that match TRBD2. Per germline, CDR1 MNHEY and CDR2 SMNVEV (reference sequence). V shed 2 bases, J shed 2 bases, and the junction held 5 bases outside the gene matches. CDR3 size: 16 residues. CDR3 in amino acids: CASSLSLAGGTYEQYF. In DNA, the CDR3 is TGTGCCAGCAGTTTAAGTCTAGCGGGAGGAACCTACGAGCAGTACTTC.

The chain carries TRBV7-2 and TRBJ2-7; 12 nucleotides line up with TRBD1. Germline trimming cut 5 bases from V and 3 bases from J; bases unmatched to any gene: 5. The CDR3 is made up of 15 amino acids. CDR1 and CDR2 from the germline V gene are SGHTA and FQGNSA. This chain's CDR3 is CASSPGTGGRYEQYF. As DNA, the CDR3 is TGTGCCAGCAGCCCAGGGACAGGGGGCCGCTACGAGCAGTACTTC.

This chain joins TRBV29-1 and TRBJ1-5; 10 positions match TRBD1. From germline, CDR1 is SQVTM and CDR2 ANQGSEA. With V trimmed by 6 bases and J by 5 bases, 7 bases remained unmatched. The CDR3 spans 14 residues. CDR3 DNA sequence: TGCAGCGTCGGAGGACAGGGGGTCGATCAGCCCCAGCATTTT. This gives the protein CSVGGQGVDQPQHF.

The CDR3: CASSQATGVSYEQYF. The CDR3 bases are TGTGCCAGCAGCCAAGCTACAGGGGTATCCTACGAGCAGTACTTC. This chain joins TRBV7-2 and TRBJ2-7; 7 bases map to TRBD1. CDR1 and CDR2 (germline): SGHTA, FQGNSA. This CDR3 has 15 amino acids. With V trimmed by 5 bases and J by 1 base, 8 bases remained unmatched.

The chain employs TRBV28 and TRBJ2-7; 7 nucleotides agree with TRBD2. CDR1 and CDR2 (germline): MDHEN, SYDVKM. V lost 3 bases and J lost 5; bases outside the gene matches: 16. CDR3 length equals 17 residues. The CDR3: CASSLPTPGGRMDEQYF. CDR3 sequence (DNA): TGTGCCAGCAGTTTGCCCACGCCTGGCGGGAGAATGGACGAGCAGTACTTC. Using reference TRBV28 and TRBJ2-7 for the parts outside the CDR3, the full variable domain is DVKVTQSSRYLVKRTGEKVFLECVQDMDHENMFWYRQDPGLGLRLIYFSYDVKMKEKGDIPEGYSVSREKKERFSLILESASTNQTSMYLCASSLPTPGGRMDEQYFGPGTRLTVT.

This clone was detected a few times. V gene TRBV6-5 combines with J gene TRBJ1-6, with unresolved D. Between the trimmed V and J ends, which lost 6 bases and 8 bases, there was a span of 11 bases. The CDR3 totals 13 residues. Per the germline V gene, CDR1 is MNHEY and CDR2 is SVGAGI. CDR3 sequence (DNA): TGTGCCAGCAGCACCGGTCTTGATTCACCCCTCCACTTT. Encoded protein: CASSTGLDSPLHF.